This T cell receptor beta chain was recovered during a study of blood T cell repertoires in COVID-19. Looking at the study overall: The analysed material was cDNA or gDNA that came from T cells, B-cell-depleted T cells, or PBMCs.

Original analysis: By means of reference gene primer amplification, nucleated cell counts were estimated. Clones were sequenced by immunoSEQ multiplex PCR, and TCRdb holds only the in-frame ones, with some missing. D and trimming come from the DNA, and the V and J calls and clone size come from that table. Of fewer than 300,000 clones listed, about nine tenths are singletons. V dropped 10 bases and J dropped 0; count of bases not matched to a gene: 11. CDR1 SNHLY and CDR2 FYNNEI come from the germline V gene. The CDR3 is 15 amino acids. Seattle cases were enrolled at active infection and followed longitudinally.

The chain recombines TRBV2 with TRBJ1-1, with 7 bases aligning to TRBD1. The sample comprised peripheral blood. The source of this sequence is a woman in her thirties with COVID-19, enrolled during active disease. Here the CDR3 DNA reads TGTGCCATCAGCACAGGGGCTAATATGAACACTGAAGCTTTCTTT. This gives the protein CAISTGANMNTEAFF.